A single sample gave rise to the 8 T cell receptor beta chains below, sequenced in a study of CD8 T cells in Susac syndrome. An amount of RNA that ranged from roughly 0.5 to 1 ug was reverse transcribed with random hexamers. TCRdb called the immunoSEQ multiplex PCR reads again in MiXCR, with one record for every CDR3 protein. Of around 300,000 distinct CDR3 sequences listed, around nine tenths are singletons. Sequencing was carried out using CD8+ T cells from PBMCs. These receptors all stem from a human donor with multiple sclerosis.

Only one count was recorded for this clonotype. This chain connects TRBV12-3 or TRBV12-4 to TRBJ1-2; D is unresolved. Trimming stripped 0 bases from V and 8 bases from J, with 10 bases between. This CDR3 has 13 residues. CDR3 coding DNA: TGTGCCAGCAGTTTAGCGATGGCAGCCGGCTACACCTTC. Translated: CASSLAMAAGYTF.

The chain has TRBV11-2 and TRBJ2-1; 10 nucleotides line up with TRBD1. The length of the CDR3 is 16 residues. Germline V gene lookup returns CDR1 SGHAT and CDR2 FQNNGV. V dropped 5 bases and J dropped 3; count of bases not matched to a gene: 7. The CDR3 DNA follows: TGTGCCAGCAGCGCCAGACAGGGGGCTTACTACAATGAGCAGTTCTTC. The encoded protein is CASSARQGAYYNEQFF. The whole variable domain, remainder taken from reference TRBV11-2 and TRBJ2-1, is EAGVAQSPRYKIIEKRQSVAFWCNPISGHATLYWYQQILGQGPKLLIQFQNNGVVDDSQLPKDRFSAERLKGVDSTLKIQPAKLEDSAVYLCASSARQGAYYNEQFFGPGTRLTVL.

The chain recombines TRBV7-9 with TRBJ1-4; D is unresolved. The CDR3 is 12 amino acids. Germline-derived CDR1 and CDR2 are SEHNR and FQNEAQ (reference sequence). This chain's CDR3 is CAAGGEGEKLFF. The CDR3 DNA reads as TGTGCGGCGGGAGGAGAGGGCGAAAAACTGTTTTTT.

The CDR3 sequence is CAWSRGPGELFF. The CDR3 bases are TGTGCCTGGAGTCGGGGGCCCGGGGAGCTGTTTTTT. This chain links TRBV30 with TRBJ2-2, with D tentatively TRBD1 or TRBD2 (6 bases each). V gave up 2 bases and J gave up 6 bases, with 7 bases separating them. CDR3 length: 12 residues. CDR1 is GTSNPN, CDR2 SVGIG, per germline (reference sequence).

The CDR3 protein is CASSQDDDTQYF. CDR3 sequence (DNA): TGTGCCAGCAGCCAAGATGATGATACGCAGTATTTT. This chain joins TRBV3-1 and TRBJ2-3; no firm D call. The CDR3 consists of 12 residues. Trimming removed 0 bases from V and 6 bases from J, with 4 bases in between. The germline CDR1 and CDR2 sequences are LGHDT and YNNKEL (reference sequence).

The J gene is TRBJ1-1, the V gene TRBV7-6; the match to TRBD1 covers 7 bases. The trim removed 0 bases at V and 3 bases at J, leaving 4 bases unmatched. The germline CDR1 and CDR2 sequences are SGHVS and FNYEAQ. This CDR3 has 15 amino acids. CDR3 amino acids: CASSLAQGVDTEAFF. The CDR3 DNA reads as TGTGCCAGCAGCTTAGCGCAGGGGGTGGACACTGAAGCTTTCTTT. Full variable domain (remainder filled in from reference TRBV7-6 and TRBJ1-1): GAGVSQSPRYKVTKRGQDVALRCDPISGHVSLYWYRQALGQGPEFLTYFNYEAQQDKSGLPNDRFSAERPEGSISTLTIQRTEQRDSAMYRCASSLAQGVDTEAFFGQGTRLTVV.

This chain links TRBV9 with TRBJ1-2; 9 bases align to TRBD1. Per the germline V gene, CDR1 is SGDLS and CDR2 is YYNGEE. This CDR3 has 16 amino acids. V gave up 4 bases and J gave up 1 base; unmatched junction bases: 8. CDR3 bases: TGTGCCAGCAGCCCCCCCCTGACAGGGGGTAACTATGGCTACACCTTC. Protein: CASSPPLTGGNYGYTF.

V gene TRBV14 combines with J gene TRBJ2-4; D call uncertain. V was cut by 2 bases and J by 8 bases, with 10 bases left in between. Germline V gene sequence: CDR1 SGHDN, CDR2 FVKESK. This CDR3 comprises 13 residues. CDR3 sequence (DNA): TGTGCCAGCAGCCAATCAGCCGGAGACATTCAGTACTTC. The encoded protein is CASSQSAGDIQYF.